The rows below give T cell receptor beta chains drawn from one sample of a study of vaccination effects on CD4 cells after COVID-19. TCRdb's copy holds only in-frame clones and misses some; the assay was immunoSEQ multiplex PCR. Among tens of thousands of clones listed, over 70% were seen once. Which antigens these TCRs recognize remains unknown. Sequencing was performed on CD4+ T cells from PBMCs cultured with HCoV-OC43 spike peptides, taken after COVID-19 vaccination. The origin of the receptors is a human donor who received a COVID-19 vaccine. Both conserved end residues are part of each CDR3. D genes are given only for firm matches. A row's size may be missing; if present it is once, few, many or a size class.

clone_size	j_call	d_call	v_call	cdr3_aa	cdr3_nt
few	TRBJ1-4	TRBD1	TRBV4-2	CASSQTGADEKLFF	TGTGCCAGCAGCCAAACAGGGGCCGACGAAAAACTGTTTTTT
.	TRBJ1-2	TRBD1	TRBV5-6	CASSGTGTGGFYGYTF	TGTGCCAGCAGCGGAACCGGGACAGGAGGATTCTATGGCTACACCTTC
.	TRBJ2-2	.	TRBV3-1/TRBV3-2	CASSQGRGLTGELFF	TGTGCCAGCAGCCAAGGCCGGGGCCTCACCGGGGAGCTGTTTTTT
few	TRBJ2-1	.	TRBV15	CATSRFPDRYNEQFF	TGTGCCACCAGCAGGTTCCCGGACCGCTACAATGAGCAGTTCTTC
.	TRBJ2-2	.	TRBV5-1	CASSPGTSNTGELFF	TGCGCCAGCAGCCCCGGGACTTCCAACACCGGGGAGCTGTTTTTT
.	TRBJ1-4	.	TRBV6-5	CASSSRGSNEKLFF	TGTGCCAGCAGTTCAAGGGGATCTAATGAAAAACTGTTTTTT
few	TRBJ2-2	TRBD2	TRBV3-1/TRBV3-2	CASSLRGDTGELFF	TGTGCCAGCAGCCTCCGGGGGGACACCGGGGAGCTGTTTTTT
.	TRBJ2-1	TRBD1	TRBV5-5	CASSARDRVDNEQFF	TGTGCCAGCAGCGCCCGGGACAGGGTTGATAATGAGCAGTTCTTC
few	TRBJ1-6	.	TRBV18	CASHGQQNSPLHF	TGTGCCAGTCACGGACAGCAAAATTCACCCCTCCACTTT
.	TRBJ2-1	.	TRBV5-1	CASSLAPGNSYNEQFF	TGCGCCAGCAGCTTGGCACCGGGAAACTCCTACAATGAGCAGTTCTTC